The 17 T cell receptor beta chains below come from one sample, sequenced in a study of blood T cell repertoires in COVID-19. Profiling relied on immunoSEQ multiplex PCR, and the TCRdb table lists in-frame clones only, not all of them. Of roughly 250,000 clones in the sample, just under 85% were seen once. The specimen sequenced was peripheral blood. The receptors here all came from a man between 50 and 59 years old with acute or convalescent COVID-19.

The J gene is TRBJ1-2, the V gene TRBV6-6; 9 bases map to TRBD1. This CDR3 has 15 residues. The germline V gene encodes CDR1 MNHNY and CDR2 SVGAGI (reference sequence). V dropped 7 bases and J dropped 4; count of bases not matched to a gene: 10. CDR3 loop: CASIVAPDRGYGYTF. In DNA, the CDR3 is TGTGCCAGCATCGTAGCGCCGGACAGGGGCTATGGCTACACCTTC.

The V call is TRBV18, the J call TRBJ2-7, with 8 nucleotides matching TRBD1. CDR1 and CDR2 from the germline V gene are KGHSH and LQKENI. The CDR3 loop spans 14 amino acids. V lost 3 bases, J lost 3 bases, and 4 bases stayed unmatched. The CDR3 DNA reads as TGTGCCAGCTCACCGGGACAGGACGGCTACGAGCAGTACTTC. It yields the protein CASSPGQDGYEQYF.

The V gene is TRBV30, the J gene TRBJ2-7, with 15 bases fitting TRBD2. The CDR3 is 13 residues long. Germline V gives CDR1 GTSNPN, CDR2 SVGIG (reference sequence). V lost 5 bases to trimming and J lost 6 bases; unmatched junction nucleotides: 2. CDR3 region: CAWGTSGRPEQYF. The CDR3 DNA is TGTGCCTGGGGGACTAGCGGGAGGCCCGAGCAGTACTTC.

The V gene is TRBV30, the J gene TRBJ2-7; D might be TRBD1 (6 bases). V was pared by 1 base and J by 6 bases, with 13 bases between. The V gene's germline CDR1 is GTSNPN and CDR2 SVGIG (reference sequence). The CDR3 is 13 amino acids. DNA for the CDR3: TGTGCCTGGAGTGGCAGGGGTCCGGGCGAGCAGTACTTC. This sequence encodes CAWSGRGPGEQYF.

The gene calls are TRBV15 and TRBJ2-7, with D unresolved. The germline V gene has CDR1 LNHNV and CDR2 YYDKDF (reference sequence). This CDR3 region has 13 residues. The V gene lost 6 bases and the J gene lost 4 bases, with 13 bases spanning the gap. The CDR3 nucleotides are TGTGCCACCAGGGTGGGCTTTGGTTACGAGCAGTACTTC. As protein: CATRVGFGYEQYF.

The chain employs TRBV27 and TRBJ1-1; 9 positions match TRBD1. From germline, CDR1 is MNHEY and CDR2 SMNVEV (reference sequence). The trim removed 6 bases at V and 1 base at J, leaving 9 bases unmatched. The CDR3 length is 16 residues. In nucleotides, the CDR3 is TGTGCCAGCAGGTCACAGGGGGCTTGGGGGAACACTGAAGCTTTCTTT. Translated: CASRSQGAWGNTEAFF.

The chain links TRBV5-1 to TRBJ2-5; TRBD2 matches at 10 bases. Trimming removed 0 bases from V and 4 bases from J; junction bases left unmatched: 9. Germline V CDR1 and CDR2: SGHRS, YFSETQ. The CDR3 has 17 amino acids. The CDR3 DNA sequence: TGCGCCAGCAGCTTGGGAGCGGGAGGGCCATTTTTAGAGACCCAGTACTTC. Its protein is CASSLGAGGPFLETQYF.

In this sample, this clone turned up a few times. The chain recombines TRBV5-1 with TRBJ2-2, with 7 positions matching TRBD1. After removal of 0 bases from V and 6 bases from J, the junction contained 5 bases not matched to a gene. Germline values: CDR1 SGHRS, CDR2 YFSETQ. The CDR3 consists of 15 residues. The CDR3 nucleotides read TGCGCCAGCAGCTTGGATACTACAGGGGCCGGGGAGCTGTTTTTT. Translated, it gives CASSLDTTGAGELFF.

This clone was picked up a small number of times. The rearrangement uses TRBV7-8 and TRBJ2-7; 12 bases are a match to TRBD2. Per germline, CDR1 SGHVS and CDR2 FQNEAQ. This CDR3 region has 16 residues. V gave up 6 bases and J gave up 2 bases; unmatched junction bases: 8. The CDR3 bases are TGTGCCAGCAGTTCTCGGACTAGCGGGATGGCCTACGAGCAGTACTTC. Its protein product is CASSSRTSGMAYEQYF.

The chain recombines TRBV7-9 with TRBJ1-5; 7 nucleotides line up with TRBD1. Germline V gives CDR1 SEHNR, CDR2 FQNEAQ (reference sequence). The CDR3 loop spans 15 amino acids. The V segment lost 5 bases and the J segment 4 bases; nucleotides outside the gene matches: 8. CDR3 amino acids: CASSAGQTPNQPQHF. The CDR3, as DNA: TGTGCCAGCAGCGCGGGACAGACTCCTAATCAGCCCCAGCATTTT.

The V gene is TRBV7-8, the J gene TRBJ1-5; the D gene is possibly TRBD1 (6 bases). The CDR3 loop spans 16 amino acids. Germline V gene data show CDR1 as SGHVS and CDR2 as FQNEAQ. Trimming cost V 5 bases and J 1 base, with 15 bases left between them. This CDR3 is CASSQRGGTSNQPQHF. DNA of the CDR3: TGTGCCAGCAGCCAAAGAGGGGGTACGAGCAATCAGCCCCAGCATTTT.

The J gene is TRBJ2-3, the V gene TRBV20-1, with D perhaps TRBD1 (6 bases). The CDR3 has 15 amino acids. From germline, CDR1 is DFQATT and CDR2 SNEGSKA (reference sequence). V lost 3 bases, J lost 2 bases, and 15 bases lay in between. CDR3 sequence: CSASLGALTTDTQYF. As DNA, the CDR3 is TGCAGTGCTAGTTTGGGGGCCCTAACCACAGATACGCAGTATTTT.

This rearrangement joins TRBV28 to TRBJ2-3, with TRBD2 matching over 8 bases. The V gene end was trimmed by 6 bases and the J gene end by 4 bases; junction bases not matched to a gene: 9. The CDR3 extends over 15 amino acids. Germline CDR1 is MDHEN and CDR2 is SYDVKM. The CDR3 coding sequence is TGTGCCAGCAGCCAAAGACCGGGAGGGGCAGATACGCAGTATTTT. Its translation is CASSQRPGGADTQYF.

The genes are TRBV9 and TRBJ2-2; 11 positions match TRBD2. Germline trimming cut 0 bases from V and 5 bases from J; bases unmatched to any gene: 3. The CDR3 consists of 16 residues. Germline CDR1 reads SGDLS; CDR2 reads YYNGEE. This chain's CDR3 is CASSVAPSGRTGELFF. The CDR3 DNA reads as TGTGCCAGCAGCGTAGCTCCTAGCGGGAGGACCGGGGAGCTGTTTTTT.

This clone has just a few counts. The chain employs TRBV9 and TRBJ2-3; TRBD2 aligns across 8 bases. From germline, CDR1 is SGDLS and CDR2 YYNGEE. The V gene end was trimmed by 0 bases and the J gene end by 5 bases; junction bases not matched to a gene: 5. CDR3 size: 15 residues. The CDR3 sequence is CASSVAGGSGDTQYF. The CDR3 DNA reads as TGTGCCAGCAGCGTAGCGGGAGGGAGTGGAGATACGCAGTATTTT.

This clone was seen only a few times. The V gene is TRBV9, the J gene TRBJ1-1, with D possibly TRBD1 on 6 matching bases. V gave up 0 bases and J gave up 3 bases, with 9 bases separating them. The germline CDR1 and CDR2 sequences are SGDLS and YYNGEE. The CDR3 runs to 14 residues. The CDR3 bases are TGTGCCAGCAGCGTAGGGGGGCGGGACACTGAAGCTTTCTTT. Translation: CASSVGGRDTEAFF.

In DNA, the CDR3 is TGTGCCGGGTGGGGGACAGAGAACACTGAAGCTTTCTTT. Residues: CAGWGTENTEAFF. The chain has TRBV7-9 and TRBJ1-1, with TRBD1 identical over 7 bases. Germline lookup yields CDR1 SEHNR and CDR2 FQNEAQ (reference sequence). The CDR3 is 13 residues long. After removal of 11 bases from V and 1 base from J, the junction contained 7 bases not matched to a gene.